This record looks at one T cell receptor beta chain sequence and its context. Its antigen remains undetermined. Base qualities are not provided; no much larger clone lies one nucleotide away. The sample's time point, from its label and the paper: baseline before first vaccination. Vaccinee samples came from UK trials COV001 and COV002, including a single-blind randomized controlled phase 2/3 trial of AZD1222 (ChAdOx1 nCoV-19) in healthy adults. For TCRbeta chain sequencing, PBMC samples from trial participants were taken at day 0 and at day 28 after the second dose. The CDR3 regions of human TCRbeta chains were analyzed by immunosequencing. The published analysis was carried out like this. Repertoire TCRs were checked for matches against a reference library of SARS-CoV-2-specific TCRs that had been generated using the MIRA antigen-specificity platform. Breadth meant the fraction of unique TCRs that were SARS-CoV-2-associated, whereas depth meant the fraction of total T cells that were SARS-CoV-2-associated. Using the MIRA data, every spike-specific TCR was mapped to the spike region that the TCR reacted to and assigned to either a CD4 or a CD8 class. Log10-transformed breadth and depth values were compared by one-way ANOVA with Sidak's multiple comparisons tests. TCRdb re-hosts the immuneACCESS table, in-frame sequences only. Its copies lack some clones; in the studies checked, an unresolved V gene accounts for under half of them, and the cause for the rest is not known. V, J and clone size derive from that table, while D and trimming were established from the DNA sequence. Recorded for this sample are 120,000 or so clones; about 87% of them occurred a single time. Of the sample, 1.6% falls within the top ten clones.

This specimen comes from a study of T cell responses to AZD1222 COVID-19 vaccine (dated by TCRdb to the early 2020s). Looking at the study overall: AZD1222 recipients whose second dose came at about 4 weeks and those whose second dose came at about 12 weeks were combined into one group, since spike-specific TCR depth and breadth did not differ between the two schedules. A total of around 240 trial participants underwent TCR sequencing, of whom around 200 received two doses of AZD1222 and 26 received two doses of the MenACWY control vaccine. Enrollment into the trials was organized by age into subgroups of 18-55, 56-69 and 70-plus years, and those subgroups contained roughly 160, 29 and 62 TCR-sequenced participants, respectively. The investigation overall reported the following: Reportedly, almost half of the unique spike-specific TCRs recognized epitopes lying outside the regions that are mutated in the B.1.351 and B.1.1.7 variants. After two AZD1222 doses, spike-specific TCR breadth and depth were significantly higher than at day 0 and than in MenACWY recipients. Conclusions about previously exposed vaccinees are limited because only five to seven AZD1222 recipients were SARS-CoV-2 seropositive at baseline. The whole spike protein was spanned by vaccine-associated CD4 TCRs, and dominant responses were seen in regions 160-218 and 743-854. Participants were mostly white British, with more females than males. The authors suggested clonal diversity may have been underestimated. In the small 56-69-year group, the increase in depth fell short of significance, most likely because of low power. Because no day 14 peak-response samples were available, repertoires were characterized only after the peak T cell response.

This clonotype was sampled from an adult in good health. This specimen consisted of peripheral blood, obtained on day 0 of AZD1222 vaccination.

The DNA reads as follows: TGTGCCAGTAAAACAGGGATATATGAAGCTTTCTTT. The resulting protein is CASKTGIYEAFF. The chain joins TRBV19 to TRBJ1-1; the best D guess is TRBD1, with 6 bases matching. The V and J ends are trimmed by 7 bases and 7 bases, leaving 13 bases between them. CDR1 LNHDA and CDR2 SQIVND are derived from the germline V gene (reference sequence). The CDR3, cysteine through phenylalanine, is 12 amino acids long. CDR3 DNA only is kept here, 36 bases in frame from base 1. Where the CDR3 stops, the reference TRBV19 and TRBJ1-1 genes take over; the full variable domain is DGGITQSPKYLFRKEGQNVTLSCEQNLNHDAMYWYRQDPGQGLRLIYYSQIVNDFQKGDIAEGYSVSREKKESFPLTVTSAQKNPTAFYLCASKTGIYEAFFGQGTRLTVV.